This T cell receptor beta chain appears in the sequencing data of a study of post-analysis software for immune sequencing data. Study summary: Recorded subtypes: relapsing-remitting, secondary progressive, progressive-relapsing; some patients unannotated.

The study, taken as a whole, reports: By F measure, samples from a shared preparation batch strongly co-clustered. TRBV segments more frequent in patients than in controls numbered a few and included TRBV5-6, TRBV5-1 and TRBV20-1.

Researchers reported that TCR beta cDNA libraries carried unique molecular identifiers. A few hundred thousand cDNA molecules were obtained from about 0.98 to 11 million T cells. Via MiXCR, TCRdb re-called the PCR reads, giving one row per CDR3 protein. This table has about 460,000 distinct CDR3 sequences, under 55% appearing once. As regards this clonotype: What it binds is not known.

V was pared by 5 bases and J by 9 bases, with 11 bases between. Per the germline V gene, CDR1 is SEHNR and CDR2 is FQNEAQ (reference sequence). The CDR3 runs to 13 residues. V gene TRBV7-9 combines with J gene TRBJ1-6, with D unclear. This receptor was identified in a girl aged 5-17 years with multiple sclerosis. Sequenced material: blood. CDR3 DNA sequence: TGTGCCAGCAGCCGAGATCCGGGTTCACCCCTCCACTTT. This translates into CASSRDPGSPLHF.